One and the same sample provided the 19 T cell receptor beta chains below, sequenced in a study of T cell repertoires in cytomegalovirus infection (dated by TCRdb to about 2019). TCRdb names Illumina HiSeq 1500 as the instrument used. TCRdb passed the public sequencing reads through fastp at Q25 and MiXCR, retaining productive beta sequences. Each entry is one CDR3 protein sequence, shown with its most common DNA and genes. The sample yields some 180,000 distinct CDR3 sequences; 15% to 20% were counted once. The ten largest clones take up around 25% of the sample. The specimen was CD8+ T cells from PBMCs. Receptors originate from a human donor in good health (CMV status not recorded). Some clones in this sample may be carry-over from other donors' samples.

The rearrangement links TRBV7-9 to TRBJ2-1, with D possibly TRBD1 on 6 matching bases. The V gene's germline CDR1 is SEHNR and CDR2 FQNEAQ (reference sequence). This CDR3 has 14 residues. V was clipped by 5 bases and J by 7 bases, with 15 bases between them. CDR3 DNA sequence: TGTGCCAGCAGCCCCGAGGACAGCCGGAATGAGCAGTTCTTC. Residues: CASSPEDSRNEQFF.

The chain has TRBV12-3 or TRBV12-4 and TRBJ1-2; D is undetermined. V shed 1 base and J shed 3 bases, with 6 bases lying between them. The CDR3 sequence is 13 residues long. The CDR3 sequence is CASSLGLDYGYTF. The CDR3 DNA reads TGTGCCAGCAGTTTAGGTCTCGACTATGGCTACACCTTC.

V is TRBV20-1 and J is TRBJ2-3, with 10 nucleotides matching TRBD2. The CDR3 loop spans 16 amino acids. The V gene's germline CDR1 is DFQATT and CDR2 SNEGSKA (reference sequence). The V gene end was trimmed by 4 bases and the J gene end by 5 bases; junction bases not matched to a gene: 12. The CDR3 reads CSAKPWVAGGRDTQYF. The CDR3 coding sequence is TGCAGTGCTAAGCCGTGGGTAGCGGGGGGTCGAGATACGCAGTATTTT.

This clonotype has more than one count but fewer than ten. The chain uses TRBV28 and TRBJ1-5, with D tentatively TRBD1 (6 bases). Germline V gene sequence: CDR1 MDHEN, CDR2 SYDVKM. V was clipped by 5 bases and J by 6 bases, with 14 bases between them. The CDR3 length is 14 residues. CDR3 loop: CASSEDRSRQPQHF. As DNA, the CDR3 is TGTGCCAGCAGTGAAGACAGGTCCCGTCAGCCCCAGCATTTT. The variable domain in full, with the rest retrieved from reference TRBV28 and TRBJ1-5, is DVKVTQSSRYLVKRTGEKVFLECVQDMDHENMFWYRQDPGLGLRLIYFSYDVKMKEKGDIPEGYSVSREKKERFSLILESASTNQTSMYLCASSEDRSRQPQHFGDGTRLSIL.

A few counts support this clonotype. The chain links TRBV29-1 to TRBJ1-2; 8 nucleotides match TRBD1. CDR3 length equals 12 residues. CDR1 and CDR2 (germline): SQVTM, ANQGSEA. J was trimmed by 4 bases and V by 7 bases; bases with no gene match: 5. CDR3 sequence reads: CSATGQAYGYTF. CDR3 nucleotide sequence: TGCAGCGCCACGGGACAGGCCTATGGCTACACCTTC.

The CDR3 DNA sequence: TGCAGCGTGGAAACAGGGGTGAGCAATCAGCCCCAGCATTTT. The encoded protein is CSVETGVSNQPQHF. The V gene is TRBV29-1, the J gene TRBJ1-5; TRBD1 agrees at 7 bases. V trimming: 6 bases; J trimming: 1 base; junction bases outside the gene matches: 6. The CDR3 has 14 residues. Germline values: CDR1 SQVTM, CDR2 ANQGSEA. The entire variable domain, with the rest obtained from reference TRBV29-1 and TRBJ1-5, is as follows: SAVISQKPSRDICQRGTSLTIQCQVDSQVTMMFWYRQQPGQSLTLIATANQGSEATYESGFVIDKFPISRPNLTFSTLTVSNMSPEDSSIYLCSVETGVSNQPQHFGDGTRLSIL.

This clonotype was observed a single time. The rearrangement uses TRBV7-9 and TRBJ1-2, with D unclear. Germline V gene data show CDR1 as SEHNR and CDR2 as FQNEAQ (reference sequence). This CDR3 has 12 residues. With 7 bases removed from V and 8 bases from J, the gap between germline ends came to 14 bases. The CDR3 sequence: CASTQDPAGYTF. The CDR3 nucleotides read TGTGCCAGCACCCAGGACCCGGCCGGCTACACCTTC.

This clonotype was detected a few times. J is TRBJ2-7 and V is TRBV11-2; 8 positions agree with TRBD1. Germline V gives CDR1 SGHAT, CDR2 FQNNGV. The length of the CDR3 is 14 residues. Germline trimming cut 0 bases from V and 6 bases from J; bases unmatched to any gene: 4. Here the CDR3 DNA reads TGTGCCAGCAGCTTAGAGGACAGGGTTGGCGAGCAGTACTTC. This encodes CASSLEDRVGEQYF.

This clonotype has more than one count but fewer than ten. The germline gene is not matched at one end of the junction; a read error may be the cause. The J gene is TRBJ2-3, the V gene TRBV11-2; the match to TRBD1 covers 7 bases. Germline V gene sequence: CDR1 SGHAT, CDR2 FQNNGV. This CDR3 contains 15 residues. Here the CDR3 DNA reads TGTGCCAGTAGCTTAGGGACAGCTATCACAGATACGCAGTATTTT. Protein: CASSLGTAITDTQYF.

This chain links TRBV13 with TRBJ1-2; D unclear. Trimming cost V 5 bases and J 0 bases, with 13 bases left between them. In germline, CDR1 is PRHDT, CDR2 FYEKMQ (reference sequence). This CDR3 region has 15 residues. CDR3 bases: TGTGCCAGCAGCCCGAGGACCCGCGCTAACTATGGCTACACCTTC. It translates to CASSPRTRANYGYTF.

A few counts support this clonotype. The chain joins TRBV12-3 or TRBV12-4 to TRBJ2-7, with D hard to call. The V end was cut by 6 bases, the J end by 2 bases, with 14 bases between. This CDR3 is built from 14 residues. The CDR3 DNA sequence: TGTGCCAGCAGCCAGTACTCTTTTACCTACGAGCAGTACTTC. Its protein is CASSQYSFTYEQYF.

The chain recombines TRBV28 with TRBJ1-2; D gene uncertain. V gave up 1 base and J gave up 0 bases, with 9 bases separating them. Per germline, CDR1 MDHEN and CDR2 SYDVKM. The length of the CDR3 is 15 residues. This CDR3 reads CASSLLIGTNYGYTF. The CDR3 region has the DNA TGTGCCAGCAGTTTATTAATCGGTACTAACTATGGCTACACCTTC.

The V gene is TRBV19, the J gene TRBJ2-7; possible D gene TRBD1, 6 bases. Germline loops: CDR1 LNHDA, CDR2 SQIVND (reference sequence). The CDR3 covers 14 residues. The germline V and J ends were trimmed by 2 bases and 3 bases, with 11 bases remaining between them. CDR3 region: CASSIYGQNYEQYF. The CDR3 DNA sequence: TGTGCCAGTAGTATATACGGACAGAACTACGAGCAGTACTTC.

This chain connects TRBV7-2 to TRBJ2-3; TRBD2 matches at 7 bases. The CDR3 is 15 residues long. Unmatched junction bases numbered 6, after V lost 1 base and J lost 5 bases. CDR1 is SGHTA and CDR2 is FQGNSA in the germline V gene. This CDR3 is CASSLGGTIGDTQYF. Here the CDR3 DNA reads TGTGCCAGCAGCTTAGGAGGGACTATCGGAGATACGCAGTATTTT.

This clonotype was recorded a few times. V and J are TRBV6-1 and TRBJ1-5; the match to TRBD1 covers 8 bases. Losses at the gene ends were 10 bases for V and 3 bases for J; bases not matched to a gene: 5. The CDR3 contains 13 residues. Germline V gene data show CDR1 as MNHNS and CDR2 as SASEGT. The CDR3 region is CAILGQVNQPQHF. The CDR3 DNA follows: TGTGCCATCTTGGGACAGGTCAATCAGCCCCAGCATTTT.

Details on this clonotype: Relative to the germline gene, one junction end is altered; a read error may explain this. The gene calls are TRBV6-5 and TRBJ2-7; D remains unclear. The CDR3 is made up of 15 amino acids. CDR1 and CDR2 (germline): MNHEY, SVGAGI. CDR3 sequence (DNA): TGTGCCCGCAGTTACGAGAATGTCAACTCCTACGAGCAGTACTTC. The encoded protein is CARSYENVNSYEQYF.

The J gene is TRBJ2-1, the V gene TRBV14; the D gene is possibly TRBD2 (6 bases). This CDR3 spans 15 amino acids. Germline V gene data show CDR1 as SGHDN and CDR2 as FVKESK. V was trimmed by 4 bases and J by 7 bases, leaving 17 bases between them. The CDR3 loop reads CASSLWTIRGNEQFF. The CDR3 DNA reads TGTGCCAGCAGCCTATGGACTATACGGGGTAATGAGCAGTTCTTC.

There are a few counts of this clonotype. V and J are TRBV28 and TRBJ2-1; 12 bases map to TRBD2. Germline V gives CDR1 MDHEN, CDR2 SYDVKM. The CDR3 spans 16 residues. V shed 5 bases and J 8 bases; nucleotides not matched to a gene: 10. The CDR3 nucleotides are TGTGCCAGCAGTCCACTGACTAGCGGGGGACTCGATGAGCAGTTCTTC. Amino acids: CASSPLTSGGLDEQFF.

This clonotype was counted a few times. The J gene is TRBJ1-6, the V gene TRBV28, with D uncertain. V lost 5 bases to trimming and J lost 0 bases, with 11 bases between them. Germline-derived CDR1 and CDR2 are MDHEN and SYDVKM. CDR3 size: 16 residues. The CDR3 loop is CASSPLGSSYNSPLHF. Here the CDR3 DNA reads TGTGCCAGCAGTCCATTGGGGAGCTCCTATAATTCACCCCTCCACTTT.